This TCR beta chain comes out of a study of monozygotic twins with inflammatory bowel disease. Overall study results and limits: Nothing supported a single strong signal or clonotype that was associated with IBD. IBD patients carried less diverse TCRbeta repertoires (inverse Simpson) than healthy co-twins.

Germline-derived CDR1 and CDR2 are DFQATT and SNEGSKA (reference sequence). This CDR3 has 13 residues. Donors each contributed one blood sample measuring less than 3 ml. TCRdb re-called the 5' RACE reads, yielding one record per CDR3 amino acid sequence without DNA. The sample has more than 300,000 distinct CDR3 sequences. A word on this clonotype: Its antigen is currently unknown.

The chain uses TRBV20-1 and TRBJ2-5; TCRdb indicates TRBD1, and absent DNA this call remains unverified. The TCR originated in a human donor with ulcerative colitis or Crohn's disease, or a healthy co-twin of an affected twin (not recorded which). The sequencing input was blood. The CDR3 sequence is CSAHAGTGKTQYF.